The 24 T cell receptor beta chains reported below all come from one sample, sequenced in a study of blood T cell repertoires in COVID-19. Only in-frame clones appear in the TCRdb table, and some are missing; sequencing was by immunoSEQ multiplex PCR. This sample has roughly 79,000 clones; roughly 89% occur once, and the top ten carry less than 7%. The sample was peripheral blood. The receptors were sampled from a woman in her forties or fifties with acute or convalescent COVID-19.

The rearrangement uses TRBV18 and TRBJ2-5; possibly TRBD1 for D (5 bases). This CDR3 comprises 14 residues. The V gene lost 4 bases and the J gene lost 4 bases, with 13 bases spanning the gap. Germline assignment: CDR1 KGHSH and CDR2 LQKENI. The CDR3 region is CASSHEQVTETQYF. The CDR3 DNA reads TGTGCCAGCTCACACGAACAGGTGACAGAGACCCAGTACTTC. Using reference TRBV18 and TRBJ2-5 for the parts outside the CDR3, the full variable domain is NAGVMQNPRHLVRRRGQEARLRCSPMKGHSHVYWYRQLPEEGLKFMVYLQKENIIDESGMPKERFSAEFPKEGPSILRIQQVVRGDSAAYFCASSHEQVTETQYFGPGTRLLVL.

The rearrangement links TRBV7-9 to TRBJ2-3; 9 bases agree with TRBD1. Germline values: CDR1 SEHNR, CDR2 FQNEAQ (reference sequence). V was clipped by 1 base and J by 3 bases; unmatched bases: 5. The CDR3 is 16 residues long. CDR3 region: CASSLEQGANTDTQYF. The CDR3 DNA sequence: TGTGCCAGCAGCTTAGAACAGGGGGCTAATACAGATACGCAGTATTTT.

The chain uses TRBV28 and TRBJ1-1; D not certain. Germline-derived CDR1 and CDR2 are MDHEN and SYDVKM. The ends were cut back, 8 bases at V and 0 bases at J, with 16 bases in the middle. The CDR3 runs 15 residues. DNA for the CDR3: TGTGCCAGCTTAGCCATGTCAGAGCTGAACACTGAAGCTTTCTTT. Its translation is CASLAMSELNTEAFF.

The V gene is TRBV7-2, the J gene TRBJ1-2, with D maybe TRBD1 (6 bases). From germline, CDR1 is SGHTA and CDR2 FQGNSA. This CDR3 is built from 17 residues. The ends were cut back, 5 bases at V and 4 bases at J, with 23 bases in the middle. The CDR3 DNA reads as TGTGCCAGCAGCGCGAGCCTTCTGGACAGAAGAGCCTATGGCTACACCTTC. Protein product: CASSASLLDRRAYGYTF.

The V gene is TRBV28, the J gene TRBJ2-3; D possibly corresponds to TRBD2 (6 bases). Trimming took 4 bases from V and 2 from J, leaving 16 bases between them. The CDR3 is 16 amino acids. CDR1 is MDHEN, CDR2 SYDVKM, per germline. The CDR3 DNA is TGTGCCAGCAGTTCCCTGGGCGGGGTACACACAGATACGCAGTATTTT. Translated, it gives CASSSLGGVHTDTQYF.

This chain links TRBV5-1 with TRBJ2-1; D call uncertain. Germline V gene data show CDR1 as SGHRS and CDR2 as YFSETQ. CDR3 length equals 14 residues. With 5 bases removed from V and 0 bases from J, the gap between germline ends came to 9 bases. CDR3 amino acids: CASSPESSYNEQFF. The CDR3 DNA reads as TGCGCCAGCAGTCCGGAGAGCTCCTACAATGAGCAGTTCTTC.

This clone was detected once. The rearrangement links TRBV4-1 to TRBJ1-3; 11 nucleotides line up with TRBD1. The CDR3 is 14 residues long. In germline, CDR1 is MGHRA, CDR2 YSYEKL. Trimming took 10 bases from V and 4 from J; bases not matched to a gene: 6. CDR3: CATGQGAGGNTIYF. Written as DNA, the CDR3 is TGCGCCACCGGACAGGGGGCGGGAGGAAACACCATATATTTT.

This sequence joins TRBV7-6 and TRBJ1-2, with 10 bases aligning to TRBD1. Germline loops: CDR1 SGHVS, CDR2 FNYEAQ. Trimming at V came to 5 bases and at J to 2 bases, leaving 8 bases not matched to a gene. The CDR3 runs 16 residues. CDR3 region: CASSPGGQGQNYGYTF. The CDR3 nucleotides are TGTGCCAGCAGCCCTGGGGGACAGGGGCAAAACTATGGCTACACCTTC.

The chain couples TRBV5-4 to TRBJ2-1; 9 nucleotides align to TRBD2. CDR1 is SGHNT, CDR2 YYREEE, per germline (reference sequence). CDR3 length: 15 residues. Germline trimming cut 5 bases from V and 7 bases from J; bases unmatched to any gene: 10. CDR3 loop: CASRKGTSLSNEQFF. The CDR3 bases are TGTGCCAGCAGGAAGGGGACTAGCCTTTCGAATGAGCAGTTCTTC.

This sequence joins TRBV6-6 and TRBJ2-7, with 8 bases aligning to TRBD2. The CDR3 extends over 16 amino acids. The V gene's germline CDR1 is MNHNY and CDR2 SVGAGI (reference sequence). Trimming cost V 5 bases and J 0 bases; bases outside gene matches: 9. The CDR3 sequence: CASSPISGASSYEQYF. DNA of the CDR3: TGTGCCAGCAGTCCTATTAGCGGGGCTAGCTCCTACGAGCAGTACTTC.

The chain employs TRBV5-6 and TRBJ1-2; unclear D gene. This CDR3 contains 12 residues. The V end lost 4 bases, the J end lost 5 bases, and 9 bases lay between the germline ends. Germline CDR1 reads SGHDT; CDR2 reads YYEEEE. The CDR3 DNA follows: TGTGCCAGCAGCACGGGAGGGTATGGCTACACCTTC. Its translation: CASSTGGYGYTF.

The chain's CDR3 is CASTGRGSGNTIYF. As DNA, the CDR3 is TGTGCCAGCACCGGGCGGGGGTCTGGAAACACCATATATTTT. The genes are TRBV7-2 and TRBJ1-3; D might be TRBD1 (5 bases). V dropped 7 bases and J dropped 1 base, with 11 bases sitting between them. There are 14 residues in the CDR3. Germline V gene sequence: CDR1 SGHTA, CDR2 FQGNSA.

This clone was seen repeatedly, ten times or more. The V and J genes are TRBV4-1 and TRBJ1-4; maybe TRBD1 (6 bases). CDR3 length equals 15 residues. Per the germline V gene, CDR1 is MGHRA and CDR2 is YSYEKL. V was pared by 3 bases and J by 8 bases, with 16 bases between. The CDR3 reads CASSQGAPPDEKLFF. Written as DNA, the CDR3 is TGCGCCAGCAGCCAGGGGGCTCCTCCGGACGAAAAACTGTTTTTT.

The chain couples TRBV4-2 to TRBJ1-2, with 8 bases aligning to TRBD1. Unmatched junction bases numbered 3, after V lost 3 bases and J lost 12 bases. Germline V gene lookup returns CDR1 LGHNA and CDR2 YNFKEQ. This CDR3 is 11 amino acids long. The DNA for the CDR3 is TGTGCCAGCAGCCACGGACAGGGAGACACCTTC. It encodes CASSHGQGDTF.

The chain employs TRBV5-1 and TRBJ1-4, with D possibly TRBD1 on 6 matching bases. Germline V gives CDR1 SGHRS, CDR2 YFSETQ. The CDR3 is 14 amino acids. Trimming removed 4 bases from V and 4 bases from J, with 11 bases in between. CDR3 nucleotides: TGCGCCAGCAGCCCTAAACAGGGTAATGAAAAACTGTTTTTT. This encodes CASSPKQGNEKLFF.

The gene calls are TRBV28 and TRBJ1-5, with 7 positions matching TRBD1. CDR3 length equals 15 residues. V was clipped by 4 bases and J by 5 bases; unmatched bases: 8. CDR1 is MDHEN, CDR2 SYDVKM, per germline. The CDR3 spells CASSSPTGKDQPQHF. CDR3 in DNA: TGTGCCAGCAGTTCCCCGACAGGGAAGGATCAGCCCCAGCATTTT.

The V call is TRBV14, the J call TRBJ2-2; D might be TRBD1 (5 bases). The CDR3 covers 19 residues. Trimming left V 4 bases short and J 0 bases short, with 21 bases between. The V gene's germline CDR1 is SGHDN and CDR2 FVKESK. Here the CDR3 reads CASSPFRVTAPSNTGELFF. DNA of the CDR3: TGTGCCAGCAGCCCATTCAGGGTCACAGCGCCATCGAACACCGGGGAGCTGTTTTTT.

The J gene is TRBJ2-3, the V gene TRBV7-3, with TRBD2 matching 9 bases. With 2 bases clipped from V and 5 bases from J, the junction kept 8 bases outside the gene matches. Germline V CDR1 and CDR2: SGHTA, FQGTGA. CDR3 length equals 16 residues. The CDR3 loop is CASSLGAGGPKDTQYF. Written as DNA, the CDR3 is TGTGCCAGCAGCTTAGGTGCGGGGGGGCCTAAAGATACGCAGTATTTT.

In its sample, this clone was seen a few times. CDR3 DNA: TGTGCCAGCAGTTCCGGGACAGGCATATCCAGCTCCTATAATTCACCCCTCCACTTT. Translating gives CASSSGTGISSSYNSPLHF. The V and J genes are TRBV28 and TRBJ1-6, with TRBD1 identical over 8 bases. The V gene's germline CDR1 is MDHEN and CDR2 SYDVKM. This CDR3 contains 19 residues. V dropped 4 bases and J dropped 0; count of bases not matched to a gene: 11.

V is TRBV18 and J is TRBJ2-6, with TRBD2 matching 9 bases. The CDR3 totals 18 residues. Trimming at V came to 3 bases and at J to 2 bases, leaving 8 bases not matched to a gene. The germline gives CDR1 KGHSH, CDR2 LQKENI. The CDR3 sequence: CASSPPGLAFTGANVLTF. CDR3 bases: TGTGCCAGCTCACCCCCGGGACTAGCTTTCACTGGGGCCAACGTCCTGACTTTC.

J is TRBJ2-7 and V is TRBV7-8; 9 positions match TRBD2. Per the germline V gene, CDR1 is SGHVS and CDR2 is FQNEAQ. The CDR3 covers 15 residues. V was clipped by 2 bases and J by 0 bases; unmatched bases: 2. The CDR3 DNA reads as TGTGCCAGCAGCTTATCTAGCGGGGACTCCTACGAGCAGTACTTC. Translating it yields CASSLSSGDSYEQYF.

The chain links TRBV19 to TRBJ2-2; 10 bases match TRBD2. The CDR3 has 16 residues. The J segment lost 4 bases and the V segment lost 3 bases, leaving 5 bases of the junction unmatched. CDR1 and CDR2 from the germline V gene are LNHDA and SQIVND (reference sequence). The CDR3: CASSIGLADRTGELFF. In DNA form, the CDR3 reads TGTGCCAGTAGTATTGGACTAGCGGATCGCACCGGGGAGCTGTTTTTT. The whole variable domain, remainder taken from reference TRBV19 and TRBJ2-2, is DGGITQSPKYLFRKEGQNVTLSCEQNLNHDAMYWYRQDPGQGLRLIYYSQIVNDFQKGDIAEGYSVSREKKESFPLTVTSAQKNPTAFYLCASSIGLADRTGELFFGEGSRLTVL.

The rearrangement uses TRBV14 and TRBJ2-7; D is unclear. Germline V gene lookup returns CDR1 SGHDN and CDR2 FVKESK. The CDR3 extends over 14 amino acids. With 0 bases removed from V and 5 bases from J, the gap between germline ends came to 11 bases. CDR3 loop: CASSQELTVNEQYF. The CDR3 region has the DNA TGTGCCAGCAGCCAAGAGTTAACAGTAAACGAGCAGTACTTC.

The chain couples TRBV5-1 to TRBJ1-3; a possible D gene is TRBD1 (6 bases). V lost 0 bases and J lost 2, with 18 bases in between. The CDR3 length is 18 residues. The germline V gene has CDR1 SGHRS and CDR2 YFSETQ. CDR3 nucleotide sequence: TGCGCCAGCAGCTTGGGGACAGCACTTCGGCTGCCTGGAAACACCATATATTTT. Its protein product is CASSLGTALRLPGNTIYF. Complete variable domain (other parts from reference TRBV5-1 and TRBJ1-3): KAGVTQTPRYLIKTRGQQVTLSCSPISGHRSVSWYQQTPGQGLQFLFEYFSETQRNKGNFPGRFSGRQFSNSRSEMNVSTLELGDSALYLCASSLGTALRLPGNTIYFGEGSWLTVV.